This T cell receptor (beta chain) was recorded in a study of PD-1 blockade in mismatch repair-deficient tumors. Study-wide background: Patients had 12 mismatch repair-deficient cancer types and were previously treated and progressing. General study points: Tumor-resident clones, often undetectable pretreatment in blood, expanded then contracted after pembrolizumab.

TCRdb's table, derived via immunoSEQ multiplex PCR, lists solely in-frame clones and lacks some. The sample records roughly 49,000 clones, approximately 80% being singletons. Concerning this clone: Its cognate antigen is unknown.

V lost 7 bases to trimming and J lost 10 bases, with 9 bases between them. Germline CDR1 SGDLS, CDR2 YYNGEE. This CDR3 has 10 residues. PCR or immunohistochemistry showed mismatch repair deficiency in every enrolled patient. TCR sequencing covered three patients who responded to pembrolizumab. The chain links TRBV9 to TRBJ2-1; D perhaps matches TRBD2 (5 bases). The TCR was taken from an adult with mismatch repair-deficient cancer. The sample in question was PBMCs, obtained before pembrolizumab treatment. For the CDR3, the DNA is TGTGCCAGCTTCGGGGTAGAGCAGTTCTTC. Translated: CASFGVEQFF.